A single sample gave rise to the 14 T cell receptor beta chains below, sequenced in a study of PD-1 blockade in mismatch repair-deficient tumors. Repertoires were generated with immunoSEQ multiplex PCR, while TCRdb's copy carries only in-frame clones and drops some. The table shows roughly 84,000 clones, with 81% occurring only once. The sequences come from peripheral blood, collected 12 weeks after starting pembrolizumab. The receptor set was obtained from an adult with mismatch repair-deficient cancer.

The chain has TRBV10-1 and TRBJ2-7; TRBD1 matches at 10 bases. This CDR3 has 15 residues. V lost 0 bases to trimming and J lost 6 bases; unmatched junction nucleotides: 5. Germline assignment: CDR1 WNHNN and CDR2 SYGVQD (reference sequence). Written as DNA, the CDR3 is TGCGCCAGCAGTGAGTCTAGGGGACAGGGGACCGAGCAGTACTTC. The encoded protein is CASSESRGQGTEQYF.

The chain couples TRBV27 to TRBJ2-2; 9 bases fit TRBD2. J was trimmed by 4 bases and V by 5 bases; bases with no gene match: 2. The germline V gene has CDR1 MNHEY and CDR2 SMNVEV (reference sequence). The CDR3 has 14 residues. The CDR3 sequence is CASSSGRLTGELFF. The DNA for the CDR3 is TGTGCCAGCAGTAGCGGGAGGCTCACCGGGGAGCTGTTTTTT.

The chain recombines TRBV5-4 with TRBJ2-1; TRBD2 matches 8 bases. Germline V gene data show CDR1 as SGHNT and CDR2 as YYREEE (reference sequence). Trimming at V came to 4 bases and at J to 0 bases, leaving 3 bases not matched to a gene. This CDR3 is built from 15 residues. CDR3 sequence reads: CASSVTSGSYNEQFF. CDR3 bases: TGTGCCAGCAGCGTTACTAGCGGCTCCTACAATGAGCAGTTCTTC.

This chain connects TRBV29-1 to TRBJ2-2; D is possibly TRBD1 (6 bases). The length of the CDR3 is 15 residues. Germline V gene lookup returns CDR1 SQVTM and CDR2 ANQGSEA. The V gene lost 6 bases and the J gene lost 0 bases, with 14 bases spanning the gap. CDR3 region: CSVPAGTPNTGELFF. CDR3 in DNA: TGCAGCGTACCCGCCGGGACACCGAACACCGGGGAGCTGTTTTTT.

Here the CDR3 reads CASARAGRGDEQYF. As DNA, the CDR3 is TGTGCCAGCGCTAGGGCCGGCAGGGGGGACGAGCAGTACTTC. The genes are TRBV7-2 and TRBJ2-7, with a tentative D call TRBD1 (7 bases). Germline CDR1 is SGHTA and CDR2 is FQGNSA. Trimming took off 8 bases at V and 5 bases at J, with 19 bases between the two ends. The CDR3 totals 14 residues.

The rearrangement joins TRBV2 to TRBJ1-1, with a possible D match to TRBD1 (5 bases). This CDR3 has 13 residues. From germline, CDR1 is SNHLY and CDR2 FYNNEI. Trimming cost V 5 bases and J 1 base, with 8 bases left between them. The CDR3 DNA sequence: TGTGCCAGCAGTCTAAGGGGGAACACTGAAGCTTTCTTT. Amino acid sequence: CASSLRGNTEAFF.

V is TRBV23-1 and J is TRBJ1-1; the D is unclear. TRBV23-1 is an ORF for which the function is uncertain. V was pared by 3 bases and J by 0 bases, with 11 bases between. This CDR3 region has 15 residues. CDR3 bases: TGCGCCAGCAGTCAGCCCGAAGCCATGAACACTGAAGCTTTCTTT. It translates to CASSQPEAMNTEAFF.

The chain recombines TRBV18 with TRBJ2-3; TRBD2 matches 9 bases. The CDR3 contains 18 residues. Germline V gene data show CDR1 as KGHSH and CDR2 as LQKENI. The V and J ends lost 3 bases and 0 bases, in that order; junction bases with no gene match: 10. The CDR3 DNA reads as TGTGCCAGCTCACCCTCCTTCTTGACTAGCGGAAGCACAGATACGCAGTATTTT. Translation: CASSPSFLTSGSTDTQYF.

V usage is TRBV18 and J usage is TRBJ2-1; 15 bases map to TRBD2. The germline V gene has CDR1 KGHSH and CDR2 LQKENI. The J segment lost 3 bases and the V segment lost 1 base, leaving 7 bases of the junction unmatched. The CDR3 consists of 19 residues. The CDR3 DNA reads TGTGCCAGCTCACCACTGGGACTAGCGGGAGGATTCTTCTACAATGAGCAGTTCTTC. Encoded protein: CASSPLGLAGGFFYNEQFF.

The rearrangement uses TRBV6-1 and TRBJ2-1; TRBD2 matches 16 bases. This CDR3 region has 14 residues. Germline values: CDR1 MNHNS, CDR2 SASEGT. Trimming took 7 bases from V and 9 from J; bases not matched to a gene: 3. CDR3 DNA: TGTGCCAGCATTGGGACTAGCGGGAGGGGTGAGCAGTTCTTC. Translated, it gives CASIGTSGRGEQFF.

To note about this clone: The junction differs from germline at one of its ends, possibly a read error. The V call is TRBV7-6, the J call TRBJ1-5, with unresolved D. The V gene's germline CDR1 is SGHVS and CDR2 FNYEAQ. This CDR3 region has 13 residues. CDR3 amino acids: CASNLALVGPQHF. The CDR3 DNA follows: TGTGCCAGCAACTTAGCCTTAGTGGGTCCCCAGCATTTT.

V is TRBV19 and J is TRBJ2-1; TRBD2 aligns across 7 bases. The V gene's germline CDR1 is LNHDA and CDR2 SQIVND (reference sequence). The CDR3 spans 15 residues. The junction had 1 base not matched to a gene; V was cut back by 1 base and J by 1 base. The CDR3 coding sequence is TGTGCCAGTAGTATAGGAGCGGGGTCCTACAATGAGCAGTTCTTC. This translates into CASSIGAGSYNEQFF.

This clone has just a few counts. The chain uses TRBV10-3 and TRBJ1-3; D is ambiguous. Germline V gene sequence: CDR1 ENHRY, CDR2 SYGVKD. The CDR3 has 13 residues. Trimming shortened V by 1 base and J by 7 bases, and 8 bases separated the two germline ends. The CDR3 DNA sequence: TGTGCCATCAGTGAGTTAGTCCGGAACACCATATATTTT. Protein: CAISELVRNTIYF.

CDR3 sequence (DNA): TGTGCCAGCAGTCGACCGGGACTAGATATTCATACGCAGTATTTT. It codes for CASSRPGLDIHTQYF. The chain links TRBV5-4 to TRBJ2-3; 8 bases are shared with TRBD2. The junction had 12 bases not matched to a gene; V was cut back by 5 bases and J by 7 bases. The CDR3 extends over 15 amino acids. Looked up from germline, CDR1 is SGHNT and CDR2 is YYREEE (reference sequence).